This TCR beta chain was sequenced during a study of T cell changes during pregnancy in multiple sclerosis. Clones were sequenced by immunoSEQ multiplex PCR, and TCRdb holds only the in-frame ones, with some missing. The sample lists about 80,000 clones, about 90% occurring once. Germline V gene sequence: CDR1 MNHEY, CDR2 SVGAGI. The length of the CDR3 is 15 residues. With V trimmed by 6 bases and J by 1 base, 7 bases remained unmatched. The clonotype comes from a female donor with multiple sclerosis, enrolled in a pregnancy study. V usage is TRBV6-5 and J usage is TRBJ1-1, with 8 bases fitting TRBD1. The sequencing here drew on peripheral blood, taken before pregnancy. CDR3 region: CASSAGGGPNTEAFF. Here the CDR3 DNA reads TGTGCCAGCAGCGCAGGGGGCGGACCGAACACTGAAGCTTTCTTT.